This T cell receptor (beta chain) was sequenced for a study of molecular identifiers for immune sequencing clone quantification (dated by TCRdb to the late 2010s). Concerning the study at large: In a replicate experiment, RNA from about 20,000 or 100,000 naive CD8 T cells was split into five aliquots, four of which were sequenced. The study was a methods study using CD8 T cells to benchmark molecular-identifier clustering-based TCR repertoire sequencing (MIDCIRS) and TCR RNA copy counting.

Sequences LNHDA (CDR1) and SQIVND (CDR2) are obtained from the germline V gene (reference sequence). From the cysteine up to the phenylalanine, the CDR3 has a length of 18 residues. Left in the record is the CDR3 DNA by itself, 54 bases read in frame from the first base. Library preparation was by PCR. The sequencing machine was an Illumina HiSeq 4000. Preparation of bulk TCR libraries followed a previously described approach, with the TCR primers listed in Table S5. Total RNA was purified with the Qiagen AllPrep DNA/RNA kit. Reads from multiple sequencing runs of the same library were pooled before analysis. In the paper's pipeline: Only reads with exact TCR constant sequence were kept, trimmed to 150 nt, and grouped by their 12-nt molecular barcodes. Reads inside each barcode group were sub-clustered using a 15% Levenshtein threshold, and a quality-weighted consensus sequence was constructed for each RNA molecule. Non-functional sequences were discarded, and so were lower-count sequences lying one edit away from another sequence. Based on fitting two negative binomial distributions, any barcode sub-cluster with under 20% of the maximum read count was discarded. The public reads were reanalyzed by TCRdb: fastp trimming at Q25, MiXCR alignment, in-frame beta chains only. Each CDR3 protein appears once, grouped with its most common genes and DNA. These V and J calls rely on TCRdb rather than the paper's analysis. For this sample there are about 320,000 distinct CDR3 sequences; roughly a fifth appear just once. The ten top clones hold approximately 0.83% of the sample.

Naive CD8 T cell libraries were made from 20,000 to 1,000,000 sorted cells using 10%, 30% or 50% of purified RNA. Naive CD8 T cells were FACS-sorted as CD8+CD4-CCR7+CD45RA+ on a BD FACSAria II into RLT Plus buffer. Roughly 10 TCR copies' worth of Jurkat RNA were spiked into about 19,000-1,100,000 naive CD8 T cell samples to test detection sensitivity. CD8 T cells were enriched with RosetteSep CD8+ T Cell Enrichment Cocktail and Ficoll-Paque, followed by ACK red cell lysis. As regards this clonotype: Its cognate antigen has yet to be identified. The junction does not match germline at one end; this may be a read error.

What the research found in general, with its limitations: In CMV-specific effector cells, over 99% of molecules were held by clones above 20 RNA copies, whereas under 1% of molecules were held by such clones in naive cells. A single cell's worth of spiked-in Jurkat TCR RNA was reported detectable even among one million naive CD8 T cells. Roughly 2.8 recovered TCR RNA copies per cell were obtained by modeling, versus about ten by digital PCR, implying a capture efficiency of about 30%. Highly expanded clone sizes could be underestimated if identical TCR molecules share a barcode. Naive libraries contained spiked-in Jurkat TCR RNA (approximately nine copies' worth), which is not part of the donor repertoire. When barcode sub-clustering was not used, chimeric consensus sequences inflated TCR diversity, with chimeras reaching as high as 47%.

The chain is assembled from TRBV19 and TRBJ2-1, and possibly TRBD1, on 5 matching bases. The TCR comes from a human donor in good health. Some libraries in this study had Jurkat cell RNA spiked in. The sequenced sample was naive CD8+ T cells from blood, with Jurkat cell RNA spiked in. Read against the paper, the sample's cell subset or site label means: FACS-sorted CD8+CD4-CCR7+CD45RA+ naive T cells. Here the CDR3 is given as CASSIDFQGPSSYNERFF. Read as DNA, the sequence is TGTGCCAGTAGTATAGACTTTCAGGGCCCAAGCTCCTACAATGAGCGGTTCTTC. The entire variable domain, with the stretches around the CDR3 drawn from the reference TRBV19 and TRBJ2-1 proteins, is DGGITQSPKYLFRKEGQNVTLSCEQNLNHDAMYWYRQDPGQGLRLIYYSQIVNDFQKGDIAEGYSVSREKKESFPLTVTSAQKNPTAFYLCASSIDFQGPSSYNERFFGPGTRLTVL.